This T cell receptor (beta chain) was sequenced for a study of T cell responses to AZD1222 COVID-19 vaccine (dated by TCRdb to the early 2020s). About the study as a whole: AZD1222 recipients with second doses at about 4 weeks or about 12 weeks were pooled, because spike-specific TCR depth and breadth did not differ between schedules. A total of around 240 trial participants underwent TCR sequencing, of whom around 210 had received two doses of AZD1222 and around 25 had received two doses of the MenACWY control vaccine. Trial participants were enrolled by age into subgroups of 18-55, 56-69 and 70-plus years, and about 150, 27 and 61 TCR-sequenced participants, respectively, were included in these subgroups. The research as a whole found: The 56-69-year group was small, and its depth increase did not reach significance, likely because of low power. Only a handful of AZD1222 recipients were SARS-CoV-2 seropositive at baseline, limiting conclusions about previously exposed vaccinees. After two AZD1222 doses, both the breadth and the depth of spike-specific TCRs were significantly higher than at day 0 and than in MenACWY recipients. Reportedly, close to half of the unique spike-specific TCRs recognized epitopes lying outside the regions that are mutated in the B.1.351 and B.1.1.7 variants. The vaccine-associated CD4 TCRs covered the entire spike protein, and the dominant responses fell in regions 160-218 and 743-854. No day 14 peak-response samples were available, so repertoires were characterized only after the peak T cell response. Participants were mostly white British, with more females than males. The authors suggested clonal diversity may have been underestimated.

The time point label of this sample denotes: baseline before first vaccination. Vaccinee samples came from UK trials COV001 and COV002, including a single-blind randomized controlled phase 2/3 trial of AZD1222 (ChAdOx1 nCoV-19) in healthy adults. Trial participant PBMC samples were collected at day 0 and day 28 after the second dose for TCRbeta chain sequencing. The CDR3 regions of human TCRbeta chains were analyzed by immunosequencing. As for the authors' bioinformatics: TCRs in the repertoires were compared against a reference library of SARS-CoV-2-specific TCRs that had been generated with the MIRA antigen-specificity platform. Breadth meant the fraction of unique TCRs that were SARS-CoV-2-associated, whereas depth meant the fraction of total T cells that were SARS-CoV-2-associated. Using the MIRA data, every spike-specific TCR was mapped to the spike region that the TCR reacted to and assigned to either a CD4 or a CD8 class. Log10-transformed breadth and depth values were compared by one-way ANOVA with Sidak's multiple comparisons tests. The table comes from immuneACCESS by way of TCRdb, which keeps in-frame sequences with V and J called. Part of the clones is missing from these tables; in studies checked, under half for an unresolved V gene and the rest for unknown reasons. The V and J calls and clone size come from that table; D and trimming were worked out from the DNA. For this sample there are over 75,000 clones; over 85% appear just once. 2% to 2.5% of the sample comes from the top ten.

On this clone itself: Its antigen is currently not known. Per-base qualities were not stored, and no clone one base away is much larger.

The clonotype comes from an adult in good health. The specimen was peripheral blood, collected on day 0 of AZD1222 vaccination.

Here is the DNA: TGTGCCAGCAGCTTAGTCCAGGGCGGCGCAAACGAGCAGTACTTC. Translated, this gives CASSLVQGGANEQYF. Here the chain combines TRBV7-8 and TRBJ2-7; TRBD1 could be the D gene, as 5 bases match. The CDR3 covers 15 residues, taking in both the cysteine and the phenylalanine. Solely the CDR3 DNA is kept, with 45 bases framed from the first base. The germline V gene yields SGHVS for CDR1 and FQNEAQ for CDR2. Relative to germline, V is 1 base shorter and J is 5 bases shorter, with 15 bases between their ends.